The 10 T cell receptor beta chains below all came from one sample that was sequenced in a study of shared clonotypes between healthy human individuals. Produced via immunoSEQ multiplex PCR; TCRdb's table is partial and in-frame only. This table holds about 870,000 clones, roughly 92% found once. CD45RO-negative, CCR7-positively selected cells formed the naive CD8 fraction, excluding terminally differentiated effector memory CD45RA+ cells. Sequenced material: naive CD8+ T cells sorted from blood. These receptors were taken from a man aged 30 to 45 in good health.

The chain recombines TRBV30 with TRBJ2-3; 14 bases are a match to TRBD2. The V and J ends lost 0 bases and 4 bases, in that order; junction bases with no gene match: 6. From germline, CDR1 is GTSNPN and CDR2 SVGIG (reference sequence). CDR3 length: 17 amino acids. The CDR3 DNA is TGTGCCTGGAGTGTGGGACTAGCGGGAGAAGGACCAGATACGCAGTATTTT. Its protein product is CAWSVGLAGEGPDTQYF.

J is TRBJ2-7 and V is TRBV14; 8 bases are shared with TRBD1. The germline gives CDR1 SGHDN, CDR2 FVKESK. J gave up 5 bases and V 4 bases, and 10 bases lay outside the gene matches. The CDR3 extends over 15 amino acids. CDR3 nucleotide sequence: TGTGCCAGCAGCCCAACGGACAGGGTCCGGAACGAGCAGTACTTC. It is translated as CASSPTDRVRNEQYF.

The chain joins TRBV6-4 to TRBJ1-4, with 9 bases aligning to TRBD1. Per germline, CDR1 MRHNA and CDR2 SNTAGT. V dropped 2 bases and J dropped 4; count of bases not matched to a gene: 5. The CDR3 is 16 residues long. The CDR3 spells CASSDPRTGDNEKLFF. The CDR3 DNA reads as TGTGCCAGCAGTGACCCCCGGACAGGGGATAATGAAAAACTGTTTTTT.

V usage is TRBV28 and J usage is TRBJ2-7, with TRBD2 as a possible D gene (5 bases). The V end was cut by 7 bases, the J end by 0 bases, with 10 bases between. The CDR3 is made up of 13 amino acids. Germline V gene lookup returns CDR1 MDHEN and CDR2 SYDVKM. The CDR3 loop is CASNHGISYEQYF. The CDR3, as DNA: TGTGCCAGCAACCACGGGATCTCCTACGAGCAGTACTTC.

The rearrangement uses TRBV4-1 and TRBJ2-5; D is unresolved. Deletions cut 5 bases from V and 2 bases from J, with 3 bases between. The CDR3 spans 11 residues. Germline loops: CDR1 MGHRA, CDR2 YSYEKL. CDR3 amino acids: CASSLQETQYF. Here the CDR3 DNA reads TGCGCCAGCAGCTTACAAGAGACCCAGTACTTC.

The V gene is TRBV7-9, the J gene TRBJ2-1, with TRBD1 identical over 7 bases. CDR1 and CDR2 from the germline V gene are SEHNR and FQNEAQ (reference sequence). CDR3 length: 13 amino acids. The J segment lost 4 bases and the V segment lost 7 bases, leaving 4 bases of the junction unmatched. CDR3 protein: CASTKTGYNEQFF. The CDR3, as DNA: TGTGCCAGCACCAAGACAGGGTACAATGAGCAGTTCTTC.

The rearrangement uses TRBV19 and TRBJ2-1; D gene ambiguous. The length of the CDR3 is 16 residues. Germline V CDR1 and CDR2: LNHDA, SQIVND (reference sequence). V lost 1 base, J lost 0 bases, and 10 bases lay in between. CDR3 DNA sequence: TGTGCCAGTAGTATAGTAGGAGTATCCTCCTACAATGAGCAGTTCTTC. Amino acids: CASSIVGVSSYNEQFF.

This sequence joins TRBV15 and TRBJ2-2; D might be TRBD1 (6 bases). V dropped 6 bases and J dropped 6 bases, with 14 bases sitting between them. Germline V gene data show CDR1 as LNHNV and CDR2 as YYDKDF (reference sequence). The CDR3 extends over 14 amino acids. In DNA, the CDR3 is TGTGCCACCAGGCTAATACAGGGTTCCGGGGAGCTGTTTTTT. It specifies CATRLIQGSGELFF.

This chain uses TRBV7-9 with TRBJ2-3; the D gene is possibly TRBD2 (5 bases). Germline V gene data show CDR1 as SEHNR and CDR2 as FQNEAQ (reference sequence). V shed 5 bases and J shed 2 bases, with 14 bases lying between them. The CDR3 contains 15 residues. CDR3 in DNA: TGTGCCAGCAGCCTCCCAAGCGGTCCCACAGATACGCAGTATTTT. Its translation: CASSLPSGPTDTQYF.

This chain connects TRBV14 to TRBJ2-7; weak D call: TRBD2 (6 bases). V shed 1 base and J shed 6 bases, with 16 bases lying between them. CDR3 length: 15 amino acids. CDR1 and CDR2 from the germline V gene are SGHDN and FVKESK. DNA for the CDR3: TGTGCCAGCAGCCAAGGCGACGGGAGTTTAAGCGAGCAGTACTTC. Its translation is CASSQGDGSLSEQYF.